This T cell receptor (beta chain) emerged from a study of blood T cell repertoires in COVID-19. As for the study in general: Italy, Spain and the United States were the sources of the convalescent and acute COVID-19 samples. T cells, B-cell-depleted T cells, or PBMCs provided the cDNA or gDNA that served as material.

Authors' data handling: The assay estimated nucleated cells by amplifying reference gene primers. TCRdb's table, derived via immunoSEQ multiplex PCR, lists solely in-frame clones and lacks some. V, J and clone size derive from that table, while D and trimming were established from the DNA sequence. In the table there are around 130,000 clones, 70% to 80% of which are singletons. The CDR3 totals 17 residues. Unmatched junction bases numbered 13, after V lost 5 bases and J lost 4 bases. Germline assignment: CDR1 SEHNR and CDR2 FQNEAQ (reference sequence). The gene calls are TRBV7-9 and TRBJ2-5, with 10 bases fitting TRBD2. Sequences were obtained from peripheral blood. This receptor was obtained from a human donor in a cohort sampled during active COVID-19. CDR3 bases: TGTGCCAGCAGCCCTCGGTTGGGGGCTAGCGGGGGAGAGACCCAGTACTTC. This codes for CASSPRLGASGGETQYF. The full variable domain, its missing parts supplied by reference TRBV7-9 and TRBJ2-5, is DTGVSQNPRHKITKRGQNVTFRCDPISEHNRLYWYRQTLGQGPEFLTYFQNEAQLEKSRLLSDRFSAERPKGSFSTLEIQRTEQGDSAMYLCASSPRLGASGGETQYFGPGTRLLVL.